The rows below give T cell receptor beta chains drawn from one sample of a study of CD8+CD57+ T cells in acquired aplastic anemia. Via MiXCR, TCRdb re-called the reads, giving one row per CDR3 protein. Among about half a million distinct CDR3 sequences listed, roughly a third were seen once. Material for sequencing was sorted CD4+, CD8+, or CD8+CD57+ T cells (not recorded which) from PBMCs. The receptors were sampled from a human donor with aplastic anemia. CDR3s include the opening cysteine and the closing phenylalanine or tryptophan. Each record gives: V gene, J gene, CDR3 protein.

v_call: TRBV9; j_call: TRBJ2-2; cdr3_aa: CASSVAVGLPGELFF
v_call: TRBV7-2; j_call: TRBJ1-3; cdr3_aa: CASSSHGDTIYF
v_call: TRBV5-1; j_call: TRBJ1-5; cdr3_aa: CASSVNSGLEPQHF
v_call: TRBV10-3; j_call: TRBJ1-1; cdr3_aa: CAISEIGTANTEAFF
v_call: TRBV2; j_call: TRBJ2-5; cdr3_aa: CASTQARGETQYF
v_call: TRBV10-2; j_call: TRBJ2-3; cdr3_aa: CASSEVSKDTQYF
v_call: TRBV7-9; j_call: TRBJ2-5; cdr3_aa: CASSAGTGVRETQYF
v_call: TRBV7-2; j_call: TRBJ2-3; cdr3_aa: CASSFSGGATAQYF
v_call: TRBV7-8; j_call: TRBJ2-7; cdr3_aa: CASSLAASGNYEQYF
v_call: TRBV9; j_call: TRBJ2-6; cdr3_aa: CASSPGSGANVLTF
v_call: TRBV20-1; j_call: TRBJ1-5; cdr3_aa: CSAQGGVQPQHF
v_call: TRBV5-1; j_call: TRBJ1-1; cdr3_aa: CASSMEGMNTEAFF
v_call: TRBV20-1; j_call: TRBJ1-1; cdr3_aa: CSARHWNTEAFF
v_call: TRBV20-1; j_call: TRBJ1-1; cdr3_aa: CSASYPTGGRGATEAFF
v_call: TRBV5-1; j_call: TRBJ2-7; cdr3_aa: CASSLADIGTQYEQYF
v_call: TRBV15; j_call: TRBJ1-1; cdr3_aa: CATSREWGDTEAFF
v_call: TRBV19; j_call: TRBJ1-2; cdr3_aa: CASKKGAGDYGYTF
v_call: TRBV2; j_call: TRBJ2-5; cdr3_aa: CASSPPGTDQETQYF
v_call: TRBV30; j_call: TRBJ2-4; cdr3_aa: CAGGRNVAKNIQYF
v_call: TRBV7-2; j_call: TRBJ2-3; cdr3_aa: CASSFLNTQYF
v_call: TRBV4-3; j_call: TRBJ2-3; cdr3_aa: CASSLYIGTASTDTQYF
v_call: TRBV6-1; j_call: TRBJ2-2; cdr3_aa: CASRRFVSSTGELFF
v_call: TRBV12-3/TRBV12-4; j_call: TRBJ2-5; cdr3_aa: CASSLGQAWTQYF
v_call: TRBV2; j_call: TRBJ1-1; cdr3_aa: CASSLLGGYRRTEAFF
v_call: TRBV2; j_call: TRBJ1-5; cdr3_aa: CASSLGRGAESWPQHF
v_call: TRBV30; j_call: TRBJ2-7; cdr3_aa: CAWSKGSHEQYF
v_call: TRBV19; j_call: TRBJ2-7; cdr3_aa: CASSQHGLYEQYF
v_call: TRBV20-1; j_call: TRBJ2-3; cdr3_aa: CSATKRDKATDTQYF
v_call: TRBV7-1; j_call: TRBJ2-5; cdr3_aa: CASSPAGRADETQYF
v_call: TRBV11-1; j_call: TRBJ2-6; cdr3_aa: CASRKTGTGPPHSGANVLTF
v_call: TRBV2; j_call: TRBJ1-2; cdr3_aa: CASSSTGGYDGYTF
v_call: TRBV4-1; j_call: TRBJ2-7; cdr3_aa: CASSQGIISYGEQYF
v_call: TRBV11-1; j_call: NA; cdr3_aa: CASSAGRPLTMSYEQYF